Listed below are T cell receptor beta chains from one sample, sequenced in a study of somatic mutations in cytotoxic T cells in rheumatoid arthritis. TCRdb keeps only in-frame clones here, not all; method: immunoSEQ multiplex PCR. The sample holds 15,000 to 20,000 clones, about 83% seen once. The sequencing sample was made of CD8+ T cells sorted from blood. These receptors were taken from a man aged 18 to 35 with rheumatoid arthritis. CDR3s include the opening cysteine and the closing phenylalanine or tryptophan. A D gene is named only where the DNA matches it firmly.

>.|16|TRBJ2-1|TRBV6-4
TGTGCCAGCAGTGACACGTCAGGGGCGGGCTTGGATGAGCAGTTCTTC
CASSDTSGAGLDEQFF
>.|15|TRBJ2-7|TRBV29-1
TGCAGCGTTGAAGAGATCCTGGGCAGGGGTTACGAGCAGTACTTC
CSVEEILGRGYEQYF
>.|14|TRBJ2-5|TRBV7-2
TGTGCCAGCAGCTTAGCGACCGAACAAGAGACCCAGTACTTC
CASSLATEQETQYF
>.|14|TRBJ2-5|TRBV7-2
TGTGCCAGCAGCCAAGACTATATCCAAGAGACCCAGTACTTC
CASSQDYIQETQYF
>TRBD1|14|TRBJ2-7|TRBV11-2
TGTGCCAGCAGCTTTGGGACAGGGGTCAACGAGCAGTACTTC
CASSFGTGVNEQYF
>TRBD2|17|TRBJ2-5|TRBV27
TGTGCCAGCAGTTCCCCTGGGACTAGCGAGACCAAAGAGACCCAGTACTTC
CASSSPGTSETKETQYF
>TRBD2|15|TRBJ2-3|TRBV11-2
TGTGCCAGCAGCTGGGCGGGGGGGCGGTCAGATACGCAGTATTTT
CASSWAGGRSDTQYF
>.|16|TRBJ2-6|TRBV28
TGTGCCAGCAGTTCCCCCAGGGCGCAAGGGGCCAACGTCCTGACTTTC
CASSSPRAQGANVLTF
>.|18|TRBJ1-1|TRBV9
TGTGCCAGCAGCGACCCCACCCTAAGGAGCAGGGAGAGCACTGAAGCTTTCTTT
CASSDPTLRSRESTEAFF
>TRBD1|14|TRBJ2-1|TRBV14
TGTGCCAGCAGCCGGGGGACAGGGGTCTATGAGCAGTTCTTC
CASSRGTGVYEQFF
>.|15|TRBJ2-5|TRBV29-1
TGCAGCGTTGAATACCCCGAGGGGCTCCGGGAGACCCAGTACTTC
CSVEYPEGLRETQYF
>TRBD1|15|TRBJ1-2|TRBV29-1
TGCAGCGTTGATAGCAAAGGGGGCGGGGACTATGGCTACACCTTC
CSVDSKGGGDYGYTF
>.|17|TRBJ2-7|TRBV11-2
TGTGCCAGCAGCTTAGATCTAACAGGTCGAGGGAACTACGAGCAGTACTTC
CASSLDLTGRGNYEQYF
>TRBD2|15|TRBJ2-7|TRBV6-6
TGTGCCAGCAGTTACCGGGAGGGGTACGTCTACGAGCAGTACTTC
CASSYREGYVYEQYF
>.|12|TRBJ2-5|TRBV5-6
TGTGCCAGCAGCTTCACAAGGGAGACCCAGTACTTC
CASSFTRETQYF
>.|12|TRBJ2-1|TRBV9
TGTGCCAGCAGCCCGGAGGGGTTCAAGCAGTTCTTC
CASSPEGFKQFF
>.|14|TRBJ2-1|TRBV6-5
TGTGCCAGCAGTTACAGGGGGATAGTGTATGAGCAGTTCTTC
CASSYRGIVYEQFF
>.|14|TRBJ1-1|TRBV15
TGTGCCACCAGCGCCCGCCTGGCGAACACTGAAGCTTTCTTT
CATSARLANTEAFF